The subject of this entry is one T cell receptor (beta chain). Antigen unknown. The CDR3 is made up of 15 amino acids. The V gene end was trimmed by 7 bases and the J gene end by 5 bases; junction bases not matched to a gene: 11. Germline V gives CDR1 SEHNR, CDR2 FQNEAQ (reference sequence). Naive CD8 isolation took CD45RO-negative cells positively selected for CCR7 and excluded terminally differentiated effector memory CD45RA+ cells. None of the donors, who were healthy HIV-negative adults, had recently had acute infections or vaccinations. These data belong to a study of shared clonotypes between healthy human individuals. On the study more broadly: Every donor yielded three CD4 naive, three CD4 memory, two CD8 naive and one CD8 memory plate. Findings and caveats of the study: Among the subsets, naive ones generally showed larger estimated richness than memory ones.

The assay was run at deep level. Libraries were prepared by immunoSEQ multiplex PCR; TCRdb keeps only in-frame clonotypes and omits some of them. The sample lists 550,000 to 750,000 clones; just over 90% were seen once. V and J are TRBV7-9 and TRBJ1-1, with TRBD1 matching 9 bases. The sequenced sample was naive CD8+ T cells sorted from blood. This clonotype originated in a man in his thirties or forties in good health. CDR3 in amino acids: CASILIQGASTEAFF. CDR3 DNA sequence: TGTGCCAGCATCCTGATACAGGGGGCGAGTACTGAAGCTTTCTTT.